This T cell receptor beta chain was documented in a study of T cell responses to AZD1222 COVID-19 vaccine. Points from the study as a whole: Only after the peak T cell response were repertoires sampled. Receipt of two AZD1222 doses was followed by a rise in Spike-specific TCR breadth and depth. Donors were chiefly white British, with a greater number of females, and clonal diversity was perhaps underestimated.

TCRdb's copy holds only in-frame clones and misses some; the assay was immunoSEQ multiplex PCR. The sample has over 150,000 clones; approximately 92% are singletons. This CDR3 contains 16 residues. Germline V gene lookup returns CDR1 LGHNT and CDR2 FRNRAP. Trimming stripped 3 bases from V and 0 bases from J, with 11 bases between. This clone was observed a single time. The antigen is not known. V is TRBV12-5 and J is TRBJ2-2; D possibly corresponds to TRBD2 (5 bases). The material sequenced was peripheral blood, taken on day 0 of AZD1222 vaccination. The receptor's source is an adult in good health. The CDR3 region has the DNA TGTGCTAGTGGTTTCCGGACTGACTCGAACACCGGGGAGCTGTTTTTT. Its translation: CASGFRTDSNTGELFF.